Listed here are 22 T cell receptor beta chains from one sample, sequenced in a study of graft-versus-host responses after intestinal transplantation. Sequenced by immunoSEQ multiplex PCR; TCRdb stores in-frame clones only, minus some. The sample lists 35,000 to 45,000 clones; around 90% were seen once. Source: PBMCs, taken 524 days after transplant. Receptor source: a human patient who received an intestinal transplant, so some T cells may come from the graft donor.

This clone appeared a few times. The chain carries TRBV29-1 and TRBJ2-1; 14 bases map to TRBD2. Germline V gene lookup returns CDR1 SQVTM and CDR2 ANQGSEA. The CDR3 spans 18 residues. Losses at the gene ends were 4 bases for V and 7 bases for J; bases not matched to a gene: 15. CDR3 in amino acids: CSVGERGLAGGSRNEQFF. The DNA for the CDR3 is TGCAGCGTTGGGGAGCGTGGACTAGCGGGAGGCTCGAGGAATGAGCAGTTCTTC.

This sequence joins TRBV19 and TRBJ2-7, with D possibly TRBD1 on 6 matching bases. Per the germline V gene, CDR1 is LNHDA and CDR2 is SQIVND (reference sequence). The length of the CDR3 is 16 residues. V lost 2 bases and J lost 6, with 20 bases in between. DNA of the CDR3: TGTGCCAGTAGTATATCGACAGGTGCGAGAGTATCCGAGCAGTACTTC. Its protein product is CASSISTGARVSEQYF.

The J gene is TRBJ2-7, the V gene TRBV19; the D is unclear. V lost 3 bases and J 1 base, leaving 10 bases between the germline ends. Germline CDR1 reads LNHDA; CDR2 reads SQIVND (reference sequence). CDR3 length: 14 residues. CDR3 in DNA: TGTGCCAGTAGTATGTCAGCCCAATCCTACGAGCAGTACTTC. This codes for CASSMSAQSYEQYF. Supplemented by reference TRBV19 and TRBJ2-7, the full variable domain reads DGGITQSPKYLFRKEGQNVTLSCEQNLNHDAMYWYRQDPGQGLRLIYYSQIVNDFQKGDIAEGYSVSREKKESFPLTVTSAQKNPTAFYLCASSMSAQSYEQYFGPGTRLTVT.

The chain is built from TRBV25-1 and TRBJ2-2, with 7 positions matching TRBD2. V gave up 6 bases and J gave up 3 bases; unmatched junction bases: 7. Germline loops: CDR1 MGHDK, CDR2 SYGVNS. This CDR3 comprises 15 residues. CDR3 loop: CASSATGGYTGELFF. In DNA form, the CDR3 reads TGTGCCAGCAGCGCTACCGGGGGGTACACCGGGGAGCTGTTTTTT.

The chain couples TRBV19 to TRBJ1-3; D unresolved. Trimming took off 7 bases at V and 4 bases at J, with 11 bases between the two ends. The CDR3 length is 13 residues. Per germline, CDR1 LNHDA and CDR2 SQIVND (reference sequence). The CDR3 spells CASNVVAGNTIYF. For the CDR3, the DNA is TGTGCCAGTAATGTGGTAGCCGGAAACACCATATATTTT.

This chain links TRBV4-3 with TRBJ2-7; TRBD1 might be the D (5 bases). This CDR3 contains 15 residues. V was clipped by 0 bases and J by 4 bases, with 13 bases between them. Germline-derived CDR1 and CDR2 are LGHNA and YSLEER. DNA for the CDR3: TGCGCCAGCAGCCAAGATCGGCAGGGTGGGTACGAGCAGTACTTC. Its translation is CASSQDRQGGYEQYF.

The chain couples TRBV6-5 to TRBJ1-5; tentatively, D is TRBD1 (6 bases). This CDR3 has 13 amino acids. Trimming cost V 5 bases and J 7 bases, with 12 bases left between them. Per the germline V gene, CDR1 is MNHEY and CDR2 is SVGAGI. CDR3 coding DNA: TGTGCCAGCAGTACAGGGTTGAGGCAGCCCCAGCATTTT. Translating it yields CASSTGLRQPQHF.

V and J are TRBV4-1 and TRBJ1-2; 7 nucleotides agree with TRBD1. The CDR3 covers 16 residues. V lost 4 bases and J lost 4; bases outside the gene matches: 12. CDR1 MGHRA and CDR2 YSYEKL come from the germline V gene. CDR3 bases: TGCGCCAGCAGCCGAGGATGGGGGACAGACTCCTATGGCTACACCTTC. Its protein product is CASSRGWGTDSYGYTF.

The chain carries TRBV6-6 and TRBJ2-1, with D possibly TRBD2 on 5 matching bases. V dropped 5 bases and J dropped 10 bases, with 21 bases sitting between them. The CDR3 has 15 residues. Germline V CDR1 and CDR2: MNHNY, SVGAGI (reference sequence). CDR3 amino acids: CASSSYLPRGVEQFF. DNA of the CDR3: TGTGCCAGCAGTAGTTACCTCCCACGGGGAGTGGAGCAGTTCTTC.

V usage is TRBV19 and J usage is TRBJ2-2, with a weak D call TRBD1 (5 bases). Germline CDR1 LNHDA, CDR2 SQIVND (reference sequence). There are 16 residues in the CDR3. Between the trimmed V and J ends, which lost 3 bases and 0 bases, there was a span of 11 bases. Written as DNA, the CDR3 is TGTGCCAGTAGTATGGGCATCAGGGCGAACACCGGGGAGCTGTTTTTT. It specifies CASSMGIRANTGELFF.

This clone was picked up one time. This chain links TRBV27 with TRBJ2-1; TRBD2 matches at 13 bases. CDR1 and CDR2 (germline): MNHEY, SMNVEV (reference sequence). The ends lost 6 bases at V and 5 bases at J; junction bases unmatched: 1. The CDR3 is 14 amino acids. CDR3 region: CASRGLAGDNEQFF. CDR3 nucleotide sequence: TGTGCCAGCAGAGGACTAGCGGGAGACAATGAGCAGTTCTTC.

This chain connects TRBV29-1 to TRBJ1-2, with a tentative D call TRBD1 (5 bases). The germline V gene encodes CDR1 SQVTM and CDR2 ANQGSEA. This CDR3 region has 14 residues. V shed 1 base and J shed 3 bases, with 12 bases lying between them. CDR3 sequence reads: CSVEVAREDYGYTF. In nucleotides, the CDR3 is TGCAGCGTTGAAGTCGCCAGGGAGGACTATGGCTACACCTTC.

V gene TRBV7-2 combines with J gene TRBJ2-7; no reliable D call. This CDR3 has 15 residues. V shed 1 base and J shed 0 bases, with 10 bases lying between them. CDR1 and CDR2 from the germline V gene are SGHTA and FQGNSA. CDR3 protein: CASSLGRTASYEQYF. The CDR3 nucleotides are TGTGCCAGCAGCTTAGGAAGGACCGCCTCCTACGAGCAGTACTTC.

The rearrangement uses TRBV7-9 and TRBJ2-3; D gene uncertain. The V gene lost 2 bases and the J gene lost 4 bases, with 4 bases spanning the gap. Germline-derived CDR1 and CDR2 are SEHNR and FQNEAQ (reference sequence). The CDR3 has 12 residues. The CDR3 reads CASSLSSDTQYF. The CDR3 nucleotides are TGTGCCAGCAGCTTAAGCTCAGATACGCAGTATTTT. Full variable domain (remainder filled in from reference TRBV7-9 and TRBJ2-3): DTGVSQNPRHKITKRGQNVTFRCDPISEHNRLYWYRQTLGQGPEFLTYFQNEAQLEKSRLLSDRFSAERPKGSFSTLEIQRTEQGDSAMYLCASSLSSDTQYFGPGTRLTVL.

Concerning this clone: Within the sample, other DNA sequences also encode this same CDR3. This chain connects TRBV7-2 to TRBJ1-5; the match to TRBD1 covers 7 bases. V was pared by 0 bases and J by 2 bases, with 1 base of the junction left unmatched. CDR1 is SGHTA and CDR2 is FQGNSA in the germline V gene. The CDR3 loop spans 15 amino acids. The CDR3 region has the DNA TGTGCCAGCAGCTTAGCAGGGGGCGGCAATCAGCCCCAGCATTTT. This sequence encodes CASSLAGGGNQPQHF.

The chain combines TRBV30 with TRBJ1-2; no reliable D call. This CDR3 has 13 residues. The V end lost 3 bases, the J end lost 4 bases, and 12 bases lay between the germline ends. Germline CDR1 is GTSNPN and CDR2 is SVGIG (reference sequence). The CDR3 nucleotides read TGTGCCTGGAGGGTGAAAAAGACCTATGGCTACACCTTC. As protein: CAWRVKKTYGYTF.

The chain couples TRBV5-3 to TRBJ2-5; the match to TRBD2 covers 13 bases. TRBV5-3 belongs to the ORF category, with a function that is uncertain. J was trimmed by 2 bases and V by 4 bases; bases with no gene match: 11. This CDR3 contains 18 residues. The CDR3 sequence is CARSGGTSGDHRQETQYF. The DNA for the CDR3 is TGTGCCAGAAGCGGGGGGACTAGCGGGGACCACCGACAAGAGACCCAGTACTTC.

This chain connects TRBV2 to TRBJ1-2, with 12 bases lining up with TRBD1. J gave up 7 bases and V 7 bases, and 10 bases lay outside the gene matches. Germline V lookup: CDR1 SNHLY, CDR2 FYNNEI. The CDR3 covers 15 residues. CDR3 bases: TGTGCCAGCATTAGCGGGACAGGGGGCGATGGTGGCTACACCTTC. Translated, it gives CASISGTGGDGGYTF.

In DNA form, the CDR3 reads TGTGCCAGCAGCTTGGCTGGGGGCGGTCAGCCCCAGCATTTT. This encodes CASSLAGGGQPQHF. The rearrangement joins TRBV5-5 to TRBJ1-5, with D possibly matching TRBD1 (6 bases). Germline CDR1 is SGHKS and CDR2 is YYEKEE (reference sequence). The CDR3 runs to 14 residues. V dropped 0 bases and J dropped 6 bases, with 10 bases sitting between them.

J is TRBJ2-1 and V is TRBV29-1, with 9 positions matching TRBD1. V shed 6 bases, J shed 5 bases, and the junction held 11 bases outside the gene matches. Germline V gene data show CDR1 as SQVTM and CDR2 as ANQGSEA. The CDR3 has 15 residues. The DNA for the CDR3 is TGCAGCGTCGTAAAACAGGGGGCGGCCGACAATGAGCAGTTCTTC. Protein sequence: CSVVKQGAADNEQFF.

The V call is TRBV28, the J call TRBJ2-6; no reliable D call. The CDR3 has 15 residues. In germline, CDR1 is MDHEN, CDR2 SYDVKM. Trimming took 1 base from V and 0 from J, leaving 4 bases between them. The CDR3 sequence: CASSLSLSGANVLTF. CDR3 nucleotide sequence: TGTGCCAGCAGTTTATCCCTCTCTGGGGCCAACGTCCTGACTTTC.

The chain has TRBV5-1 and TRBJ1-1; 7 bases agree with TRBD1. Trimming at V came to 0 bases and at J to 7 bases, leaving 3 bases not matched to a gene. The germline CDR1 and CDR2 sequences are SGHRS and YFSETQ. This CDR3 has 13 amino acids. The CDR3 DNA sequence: TGCGCCAGCAGCTTGGGACAGGGACTTGAAGCTTTCTTT. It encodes CASSLGQGLEAFF.